This T cell receptor (beta chain) was obtained from a study of blood T cells in healthy people across ages. General study findings and limits: Fewer expanded clones and more diversity marked long-lived versus aged donors. The recorded TCR beta diversity per million T cells decreased in a roughly linear manner with age. A strong correlation was found between TCR beta diversity and the percentage of naive T cells.

Germline V gene sequence: CDR1 LGHDT, CDR2 YNNKEL (reference sequence). The V end lost 0 bases, the J end lost 3 bases, and 13 bases lay between the germline ends. The CDR3 is made up of 16 amino acids. For this clonotype: Its specificity is unknown.

PCR was performed a second time for 7 to 11 cycles using a sample-barcoded 5' primer and a J-beta primer mix. All cDNA molecules were each tagged by a template-switch adaptor with 12 random nucleotides. TCRdb reprocessed the 5' RACE reads with MiXCR, giving one entry per CDR3 protein. The table includes roughly 930,000 distinct CDR3 sequences, approximately 49% detected once. Sequenced sample: blood. The TCR was taken from a man younger than 40 in good health. V usage is TRBV3-1 and J usage is TRBJ2-3; either TRBD1 or TRBD2 may supply D (6 bases each). CDR3 residues: CASSQDIGGVTDTQYF. The DNA for the CDR3 is TGTGCCAGCAGCCAAGATATCGGGGGCGTAACAGATACGCAGTATTTT.